The entry below gives a single T cell receptor (beta chain) sequence along with its context. As yet, its antigen is unknown. The library labeled individual cDNA molecules by adding unique molecular identifiers to them. TCRdb re-analysed the RACE reads in MiXCR, keeping a single row per CDR3 protein. The table shows tens of thousands of distinct CDR3 sequences, with around 10% occurring only once. This entry is derived from a study of human T cells and chemical hapten exposure. Study overall: Chiefly women, the patients showed alopecia areata, totalis or universalis.

Study-wide results and caveats: TCRs exceeding 1 in 1000 frequency stayed unchanged with DPC sensitization. Expanded TCRs formed significantly more large CDR3 similarity clusters than controls.

Regarding time point: pre-sensitization, week 0. The treatment here: therapeutic diphenylcyclopropenone sensitization with weekly scalp DPC. With 0 bases removed from V and 6 bases from J, the gap between germline ends came to 2 bases. The CDR3 spans 11 residues. Germline V gene lookup returns CDR1 SGHRS and CDR2 YFSETQ. The origin of this receptor is a man between 40 and 49 years old with alopecia areata. Some clones in this sample may be carry-over from other donors' samples. The chain uses TRBV5-1 and TRBJ2-3; D remains unclear. Sample: whole blood, taken in connection with sensitization to the hapten diphenylcyclopropenone (DPC). The CDR3 here is CASSLVDTQYF. CDR3 DNA: TGCGCCAGCAGCTTGGTGGATACGCAGTATTTT.